These T cell receptor beta chains were read from a single sample in a study of cytomegalovirus exposure and HLA in healthy donors. The method was immunoSEQ multiplex PCR; TCRdb's version includes in-frame clones alone and lacks a portion of them. The sample records 200,000 to 250,000 clones, roughly 82% being singletons. Specimen: PBMCs. The receptor source for this set is a woman in her forties in good health and CMV-seropositive. CDR3s include the opening cysteine and the closing phenylalanine or tryptophan. D genes are given only for firm matches. Clone size, where shown, is once, few, many, or a class for clones that have expanded.

TRBV7-2	TRBJ2-1	TRBD1	NA	TGTGCCAGCAGCGTCGACAGGGGTTATTACAATGAGCAGTTCTTC	CASSVDRGYYNEQFF
TRBV7-8	TRBJ1-1	NA	NA	TGTGCCAGCAGCTTACTCCAGGCCATGGACACTGAAGCTTTCTTT	CASSLLQAMDTEAFF
TRBV5-5	TRBJ1-2	NA	NA	TGTGCCAGCACCCCAGCTCCAGGGAACTATGGCTACACCTTC	CASTPAPGNYGYTF
TRBV7-9	TRBJ1-5	TRBD1	NA	TGTGCCAGCAGCTTAGACAGGGGTCAGCCCCAGCATTTT	CASSLDRGQPQHF
TRBV7-9	TRBJ2-1	TRBD2	NA	TGTGCCAGCAGCTTAATCGGACTAGCGGGGAACAATGAGCAGTTCTTC	CASSLIGLAGNNEQFF
TRBV15	TRBJ2-3	TRBD1	NA	TGTGCCACCACCCCAGGGGGAAGCACAGATACGCAGTATTTT	CATTPGGSTDTQYF
TRBV7-9	TRBJ1-1	NA	NA	TGTGCCAGCAGCCTTCCGGCGGGGTGGGCTGAAGCTTTCTTT	CASSLPAGWAEAFF
TRBV9	TRBJ2-5	TRBD2	once	TGTGCCAGCAGCGGCGGGGGCGGGAGGGCCACTGGGGAGACCCAGTACTTC	CASSGGGGRATGETQYF
TRBV5-6	TRBJ1-6	NA	NA	TGTGCCAGCAGCTTAGGCAGGGGAGGGTCACCCCTCCACTTT	CASSLGRGGSPLHF
TRBV19	TRBJ2-6	TRBD1	NA	TGTGCCAGTAGTACCAGGACAGGGTCCCGCTCTGGGGCCAACGTCCTGACTTTC	CASSTRTGSRSGANVLTF
TRBV4-3	TRBJ1-2	TRBD1	NA	TGCGCCAGCAGCCACGGGCCCTTGACAGGGGTTCACTATGGCTACACCTTC	CASSHGPLTGVHYGYTF
TRBV5-1	TRBJ1-1	NA	NA	TGCGCCAGCAGCTTCGGGTCGAACACTGAAGCTTTCTTT	CASSFGSNTEAFF
TRBV10-3	TRBJ2-4	NA	once	TGTGCCATCAGTGACAGTCACATTCAGTACTTC	CAISDSHIQYF
TRBV7-9	TRBJ2-1	NA	NA	TGTGCCAGCAGCTTCCCGCTTGGGGACTGGAAGGAGGGTGAGCAGTTCTTC	CASSFPLGDWKEGEQFF
TRBV5-1	TRBJ1-1	TRBD1	once	TGCGCCAGCAGACCGGGACAGGGGGCGGGAAACACTGAAGCTTTCTTT	CASRPGQGAGNTEAFF
TRBV5-1	TRBJ2-3	TRBD2	NA	TGCGCCAGCAGCTTGGTCCGGGGGGATAGCACAGATACGCAGTATTTT	CASSLVRGDSTDTQYF
TRBV4-1	TRBJ2-1	TRBD2	few	TGCGCCAGCAGCCAAGAATACGCGGGGGGGCCTTATGAGCAGTTCTTC	CASSQEYAGGPYEQFF
TRBV4-2	TRBJ1-2	TRBD1	NA	TGTGCCAGCAGCCTAGACAGGGGTCGTTCGTGGAGCTATGGCTACACCTTC	CASSLDRGRSWSYGYTF
TRBV28	TRBJ1-5	NA	NA	TGTGCCAGCAGTTCAGGCCTCAATCAGCCCCAGCATTTT	CASSSGLNQPQHF
TRBV6-1	TRBJ1-4	TRBD1	NA	TGTGCCAGCAGTGAACAGGGGGCTTGGGGTGAAAAACTGTTTTTT	CASSEQGAWGEKLFF
TRBV10-3	TRBJ1-1	NA	NA	TGTGCCATCAAGGACAGCCCGATGGCTGAAGCTTTCTTT	CAIKDSPMAEAFF
TRBV5-1	TRBJ1-2	NA	NA	TGCGCCAGCAGCTCCCTAAAGCGGGGGCTGGGAGGCTACACCTTC	CASSSLKRGLGGYTF
TRBV19	TRBJ1-1	TRBD1	NA	TGTGCCAGCGGGGACAGAAAAAACACTGAAGCTTTCTTT	CASGDRKNTEAFF